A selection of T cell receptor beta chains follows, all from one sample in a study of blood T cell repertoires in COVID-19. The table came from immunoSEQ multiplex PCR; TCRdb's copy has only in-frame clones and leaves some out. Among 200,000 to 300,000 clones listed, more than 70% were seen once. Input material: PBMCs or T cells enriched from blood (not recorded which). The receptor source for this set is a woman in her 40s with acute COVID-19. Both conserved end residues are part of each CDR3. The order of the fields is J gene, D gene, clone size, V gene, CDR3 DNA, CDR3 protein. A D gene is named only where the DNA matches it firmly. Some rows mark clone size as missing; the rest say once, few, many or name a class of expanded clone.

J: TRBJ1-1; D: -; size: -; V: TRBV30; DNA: TGTGCCTGGAGTGTGGCCTCCGGGACATACGAATCAAGGAACACTGAAGCTTTCTTT; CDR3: CAWSVASGTYESRNTEAFF
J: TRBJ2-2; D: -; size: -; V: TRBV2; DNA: TGTGCCAGCAGGAGACTTGGTGGGACCGGGGAGCTGTTTTTT; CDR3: CASRRLGGTGELFF
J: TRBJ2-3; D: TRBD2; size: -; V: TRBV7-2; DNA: TGTGCCAGCAGCCCACTAGCGGGAGTCACAGATACGCAGTATTTT; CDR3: CASSPLAGVTDTQYF
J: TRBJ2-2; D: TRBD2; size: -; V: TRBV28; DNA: TGTGCCAGCACCAACGGGGGAGGGCTAGCGTCCGGGGAGCTGTTTTTT; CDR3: CASTNGGGLASGELFF
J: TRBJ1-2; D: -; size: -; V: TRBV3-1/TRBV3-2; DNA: TGTGCCAGCAGCCAAGCCGGGAGCCTCTCTGGCTACACCTTC; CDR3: CASSQAGSLSGYTF
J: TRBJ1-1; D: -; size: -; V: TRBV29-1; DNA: TGCAGCGTTGCGGACTCCCGGAGGACTGAAGCTTTCTTT; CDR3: CSVADSRRTEAFF
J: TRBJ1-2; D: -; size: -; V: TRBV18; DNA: TGTGCCAGCTCACCTTTGGACAGTTATGGCTACACCTTC; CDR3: CASSPLDSYGYTF
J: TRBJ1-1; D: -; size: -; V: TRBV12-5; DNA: TGTGCTAGTGGGACAGCGAACACTGAAGCTTTCTTT; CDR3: CASGTANTEAFF
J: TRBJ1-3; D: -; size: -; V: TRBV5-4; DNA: TGTGCCAGCAGCTTGGACGAGGGGGCCATATATTTT; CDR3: CASSLDEGAIYF
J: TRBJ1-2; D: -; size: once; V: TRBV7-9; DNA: TGTGCCAGCAGCTTAGCAGGGGCGGTTAACTATGGCTACACCTTC; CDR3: CASSLAGAVNYGYTF
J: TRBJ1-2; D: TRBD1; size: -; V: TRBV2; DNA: TGTGCCAGCAGTGGACCCGGACAGGGTCGGATTTACGATGGCTACACCTTC; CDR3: CASSGPGQGRIYDGYTF
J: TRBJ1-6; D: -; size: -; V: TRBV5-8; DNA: TGTGCCAGCAGCCCCCGACTGAGCTCCTATAATTCACCCCTCCACTTT; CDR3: CASSPRLSSYNSPLHF
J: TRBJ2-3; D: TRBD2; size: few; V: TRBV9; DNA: TGTGCCAGCAGCGTTAGCGGGAGCGGGGCAGATACGCAGTATTTT; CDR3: CASSVSGSGADTQYF
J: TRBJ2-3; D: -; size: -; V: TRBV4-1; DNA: TGCGCCAGCAGCCAACCCACTAGCAGTAGCACAGATACGCAGTATTTT; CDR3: CASSQPTSSSTDTQYF
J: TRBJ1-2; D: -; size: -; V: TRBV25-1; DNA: TGTGCCAGCTCTTTCGGGGAGCACTATGGCTACACCTTC; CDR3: CASSFGEHYGYTF
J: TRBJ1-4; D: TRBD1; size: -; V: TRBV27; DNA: TGTGCCAGCAGTTTATCCCCGACAGGGGTTGAAAAACTGTTTTTT; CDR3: CASSLSPTGVEKLFF
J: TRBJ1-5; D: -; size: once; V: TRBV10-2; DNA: TGCGCCAGCAGTGAAGGCGGGGCTGGACAGCCCCAGCATTTT; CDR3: CASSEGGAGQPQHF
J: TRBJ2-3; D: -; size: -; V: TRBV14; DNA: TGTGCCAGCAGCCAAGCCCGCCAGGGTTGGTATTTT; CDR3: CASSQARQGWYF
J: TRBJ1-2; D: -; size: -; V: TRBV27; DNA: TGTGCCAGCAGCCCCTCCTCAGGTCCATTATCTATGGCTACCACCTTC; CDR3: CASSPSSGPLSMATTF
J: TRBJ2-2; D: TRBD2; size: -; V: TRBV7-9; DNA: TGTGCCAGCAGCCGACTAGCGGCGAACACCGGGGAGCTGTTTTTT; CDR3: CASSRLAANTGELFF
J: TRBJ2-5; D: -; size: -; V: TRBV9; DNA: TGTGCCAGCAGCGTAGGGACAGCTCAAGAGACCCAGTACTTC; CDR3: CASSVGTAQETQYF
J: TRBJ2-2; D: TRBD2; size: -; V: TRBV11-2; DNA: TGTGCCAGCAGCTCTAAAACCCGTCGGCTAGCGGGCTTTACCGGGGAGCTGTTTTTT; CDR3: CASSSKTRRLAGFTGELFF
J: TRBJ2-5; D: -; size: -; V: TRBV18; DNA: TGTGCCAGCTCACCCAATTCGGACAGCCAAGAGACCCAGTACTTC; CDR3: CASSPNSDSQETQYF
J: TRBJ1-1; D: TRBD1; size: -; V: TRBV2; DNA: TGTGCCAGCAGATTAGGACAGGGGGGCACTGAAGCTTTCTTT; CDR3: CASRLGQGGTEAFF
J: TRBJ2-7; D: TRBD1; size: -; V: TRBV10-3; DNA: TGTGCCATCGGAACCGGGACAGGGGGACCCTACGAGCAGTACTTC; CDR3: CAIGTGTGGPYEQYF
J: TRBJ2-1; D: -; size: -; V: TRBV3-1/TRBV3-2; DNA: TGTGCCAGCAGCCAAGATTTGGCCAACCAAGAGCAGTTCTTC; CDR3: CASSQDLANQEQFF
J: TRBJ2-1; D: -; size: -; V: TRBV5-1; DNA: TGCGCCAGCAGCTTGGGTGGCGGCCTCTCCTACAATGAGCAGTTCTTC; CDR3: CASSLGGGLSYNEQFF
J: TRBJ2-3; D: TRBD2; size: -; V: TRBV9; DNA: TGTGCCAGCAGCCCCCGAGCGGGAGGGAGCACAGATACGCAGTATTTT; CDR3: CASSPRAGGSTDTQYF
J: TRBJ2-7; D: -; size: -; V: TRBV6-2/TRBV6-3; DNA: TGTGCCAGCAGCCCTGGACAGGAGCAGTACTTC; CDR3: CASSPGQEQYF
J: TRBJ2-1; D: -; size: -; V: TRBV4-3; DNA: TGCGCCAGCAGCCACGGTCTAGGTCTAAATGAGCAGTTCTTC; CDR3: CASSHGLGLNEQFF
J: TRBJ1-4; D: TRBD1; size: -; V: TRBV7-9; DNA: TGTGCCAGCAGCCCTCAGGGGGCCCCTAATGAAAAACTGTTTTTT; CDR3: CASSPQGAPNEKLFF
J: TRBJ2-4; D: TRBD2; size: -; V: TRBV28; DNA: TGTGCCAGCAGGGTAGCGGGAGAGGGGAACATTCAGTACTTC; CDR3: CASRVAGEGNIQYF
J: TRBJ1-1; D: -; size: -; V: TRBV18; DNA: TGTGCCAGCTCACCACCCACAGAGCACACTGAAGCTTTCTTT; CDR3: CASSPPTEHTEAFF
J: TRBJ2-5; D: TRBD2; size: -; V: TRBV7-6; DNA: TGTGCCAGCAGCTTAGCAGCGGGAGGCGACCTAGGAGAGACCCAGTACTTC; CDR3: CASSLAAGGDLGETQYF
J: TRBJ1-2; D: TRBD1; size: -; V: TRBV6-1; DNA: TGTGCCAGCAGTGAGGGGGACAGTTCTAACTATGGCTACACCTTC; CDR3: CASSEGDSSNYGYTF
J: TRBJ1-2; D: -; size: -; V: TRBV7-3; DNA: TGTGCCAGCAGGCCCGACAGTAACTATGGCTACACCTTC; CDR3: CASRPDSNYGYTF
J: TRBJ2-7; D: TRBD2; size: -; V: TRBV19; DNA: TGTGCCAGTAGTACCCGATACAACTTAGCGGGAGCTCGATCCGAGCAGTACTTC; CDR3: CASSTRYNLAGARSEQYF
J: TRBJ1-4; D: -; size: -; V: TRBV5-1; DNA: TGCGCCAGCAGCCCGGGAACCTCAGGGGTCCATAATGAAAAACTGTTTTTT; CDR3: CASSPGTSGVHNEKLFF
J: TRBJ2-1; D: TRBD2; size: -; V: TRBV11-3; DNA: TGTGCCAGCAGCTTGGGCGGAGCGGGGGAGCAGTTCTTC; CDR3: CASSLGGAGEQFF
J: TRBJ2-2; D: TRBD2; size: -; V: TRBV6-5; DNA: TGTGCCAGCAGTTACGGTAGCGGGAGCCCGACCGGGGAGCTGTTTTTT; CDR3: CASSYGSGSPTGELFF
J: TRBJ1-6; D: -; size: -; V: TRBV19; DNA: TGTGCCAGTAGTATCGGCCCCCCCAGGGATTCACCCCTCCACTTT; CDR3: CASSIGPPRDSPLHF
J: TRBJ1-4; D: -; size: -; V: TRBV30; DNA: TGTGCCTGGAGCCCGGGGTCAACTAATGAAAAACTGTTTTTT; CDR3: CAWSPGSTNEKLFF
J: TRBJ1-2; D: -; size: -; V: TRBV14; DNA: TGTGCCAGCAGCCAAGGAATGGCCAACTATGGCTACACCTTC; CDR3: CASSQGMANYGYTF
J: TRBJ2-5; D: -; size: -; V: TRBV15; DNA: TGTGCCACCAGCAGAGTCCAGGGAGGGACCCAGTACTTC; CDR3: CATSRVQGGTQYF
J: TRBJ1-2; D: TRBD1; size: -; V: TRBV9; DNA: TGTGCCAGCAGCGTAGCTGGGACAGAGTATGGCTACACCTTC; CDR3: CASSVAGTEYGYTF
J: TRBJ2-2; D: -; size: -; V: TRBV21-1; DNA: TGTGCCAGCAGCAGGGAGCTAAACACCGGGGAGCTGTTTTTT; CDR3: CASSRELNTGELFF
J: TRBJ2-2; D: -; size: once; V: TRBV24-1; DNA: TGTGCCACCAGTGTTGAGGGAGCCACCGGGGAGCTGTTTTTT; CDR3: CATSVEGATGELFF
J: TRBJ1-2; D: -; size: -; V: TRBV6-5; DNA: TGTGCCAGCAGTAGGTCGGACAGCTATGGCTACACCTTC; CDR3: CASSRSDSYGYTF
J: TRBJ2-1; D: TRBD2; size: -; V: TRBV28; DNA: TGTGCCAGCAGTTTTTTCAAGCGGGACTCCAAACTGTCCTTCTACAATGAGCAGTTCTTC; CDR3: CASSFFKRDSKLSFYNEQFF
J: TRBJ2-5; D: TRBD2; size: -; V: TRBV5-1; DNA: TGCGCCAGCAGCTCCCCCCGGCGGGAGGGCCAAGAGACCCAGTACTTC; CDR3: CASSSPRREGQETQYF
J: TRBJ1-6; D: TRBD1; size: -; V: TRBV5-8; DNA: TGTGCCAGCAGCGACCGGGACAGGGGAGATTCACCCCTCCACTTT; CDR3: CASSDRDRGDSPLHF
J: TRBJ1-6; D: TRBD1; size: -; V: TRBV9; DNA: TGTGCCAGCAGCCCGGGGACAGGGGAAGGTTCACCCCTCCACTTT; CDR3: CASSPGTGEGSPLHF
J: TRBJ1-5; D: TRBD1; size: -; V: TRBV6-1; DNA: TGTGCCAGCAGTGAACAGACAGGGACCGATCAGCCCCAGCATTTT; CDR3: CASSEQTGTDQPQHF
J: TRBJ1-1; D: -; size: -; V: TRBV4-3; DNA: TGCGCCAGCAGCCAAGAGTGGCCGGACTACACTGAAGCTTTCTTT; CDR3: CASSQEWPDYTEAFF
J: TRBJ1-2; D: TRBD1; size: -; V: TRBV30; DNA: TGTGCCTGGAGTAGCGGGACAGGGCCCTTCTATGGCTACACCTTC; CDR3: CAWSSGTGPFYGYTF